The clone carrying this T cell receptor (beta chain) has just one count. These data originate in a study of OX40 agonist ivuxolimab in advanced cancers. Study summary: Patients got intravenous ivuxolimab at 0.01 to 10 mg/kg every 2 weeks.

CDR1 and CDR2 (germline): SGHRS, YFSETQ. J lost 5 bases, V lost 5 bases, and 6 bases had no gene match. The CDR3 is 13 amino acids. Profiling relied on immunoSEQ multiplex PCR, and the TCRdb table lists in-frame clones only, not all of them. The sample shows 34,000 or so clones, about 93% of them seen only once. Patients with a history of autoimmune disease or on systemic immunosuppression were excluded. Sample: CD4+ or CD8+ T cells sorted from blood, taken in a trial of the OX40 agonist ivuxolimab. This chain joins TRBV5-1 and TRBJ2-5; TRBD1 matches at 7 bases. The sequence derives from an adult with an advanced solid tumor such as melanoma, head and neck, liver or kidney cancer. The CDR3 sequence: CASRSTGAETQYF. In nucleotides, the CDR3 is TGCGCCAGCAGGTCCACAGGGGCCGAGACCCAGTACTTC.